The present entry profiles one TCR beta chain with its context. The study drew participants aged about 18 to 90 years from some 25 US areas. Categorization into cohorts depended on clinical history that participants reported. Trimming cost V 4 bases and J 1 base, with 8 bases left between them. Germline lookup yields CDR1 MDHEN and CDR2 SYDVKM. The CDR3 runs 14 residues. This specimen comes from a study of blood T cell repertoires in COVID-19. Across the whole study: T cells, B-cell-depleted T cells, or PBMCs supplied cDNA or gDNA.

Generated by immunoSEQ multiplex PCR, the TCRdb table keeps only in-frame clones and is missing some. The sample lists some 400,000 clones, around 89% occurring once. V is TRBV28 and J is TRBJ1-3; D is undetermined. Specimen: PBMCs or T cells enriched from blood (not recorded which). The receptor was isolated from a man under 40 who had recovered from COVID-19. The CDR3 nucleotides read TGTGCCAGCAGTTCGGGAACGTCTGGAAACACCATATATTTT. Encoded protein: CASSSGTSGNTIYF.